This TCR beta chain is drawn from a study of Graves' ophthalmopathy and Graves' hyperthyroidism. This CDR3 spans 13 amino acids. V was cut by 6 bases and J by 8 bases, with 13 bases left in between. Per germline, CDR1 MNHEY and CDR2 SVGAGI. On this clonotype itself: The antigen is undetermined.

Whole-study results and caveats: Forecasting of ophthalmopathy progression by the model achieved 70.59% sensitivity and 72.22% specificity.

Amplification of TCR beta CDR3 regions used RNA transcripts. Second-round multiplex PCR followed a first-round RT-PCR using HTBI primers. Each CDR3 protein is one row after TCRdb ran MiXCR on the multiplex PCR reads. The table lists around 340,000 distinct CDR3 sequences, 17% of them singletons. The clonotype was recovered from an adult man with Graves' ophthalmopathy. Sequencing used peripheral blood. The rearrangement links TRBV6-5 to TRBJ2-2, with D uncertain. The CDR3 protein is CASSLPLKGELFF. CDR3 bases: TGTGCCAGCAGCTTACCGCTTAAGGGGGAGCTGTTTTTT.